This is a list of T cell receptor beta chains from one sample in a study of blood T cell repertoires in COVID-19. Clones were sequenced by immunoSEQ multiplex PCR, and TCRdb holds only the in-frame ones, with some missing. In the table there are roughly 46,000 clones, roughly 91% of which are singletons. The material sequenced was peripheral blood. The receptors were sampled from a man aged 45-60 years with active COVID-19. Each CDR3 is given with its conserved first and last residue. The order of the fields is J gene, V gene, CDR3 protein.

>TRBJ2-7|TRBV5-1
CASSYTSGTGTYEQYF
>TRBJ2-1|TRBV7-9
CASSLEEGSSYNEQFF
>TRBJ2-1|TRBV21-1
CASSRGGRYNEQFF
>TRBJ2-7|TRBV3-1/TRBV3-2
CASSRTGIEQYF
>TRBJ1-2|TRBV5-8
CASISGQRANYGYTF
>TRBJ2-1|TRBV6-2/TRBV6-3
CASSFSLDHANNNEQFF
>TRBJ2-7|TRBV20-1
CSASKPIAYYEQYF
>TRBJ1-2|TRBV7-6
CASSLAYRGLGGYTF
>TRBJ2-1|TRBV7-3
CASSLAGGNEQFF
>TRBJ1-4|TRBV29-1
CSVALTREKLFF
>TRBJ1-6|TRBV28
CASSFRTGADLPLHF
>TRBJ1-1|TRBV5-1
CASSLELGMVNTEAFF
>TRBJ1-2|TRBV27
CASRAIGGGRGYGYTF
>TRBJ1-1|TRBV3-1/TRBV3-2
CASSLGTGNNTEAFF
>TRBJ1-2|TRBV6-2/TRBV6-3
CASSYEASNFYGYTF
>TRBJ2-7|TRBV5-6
CASSLVGDEQYF
>TRBJ2-7|TRBV7-2
CASSLPLAGASSYEQYF
>TRBJ2-7|TRBV19
CASTQGQGSYEQYF
>TRBJ2-3|TRBV9
CASSVGTSGRWDTQYF
>TRBJ2-3|TRBV6-5
CASSRREVSDTQYF
>TRBJ2-2|TRBV18
CASSPRDRENTGELFF
>TRBJ1-2|TRBV25-1
CASSGGGYGYTF
>TRBJ1-2|TRBV5-1
CASSPPGTGPYGYTF
>TRBJ2-7|TRBV4-1
CASSQDSDEQYF
>TRBJ2-3|TRBV4-1
CASSQGSGGARVGTDTQYF
>TRBJ1-1|TRBV6-5
CASSYSTGFTEAFF
>TRBJ2-7|TRBV5-5
CASSPPLSPRVYEQYF
>TRBJ2-7|TRBV19
CASSIIGQVYEQYF
>TRBJ2-1|TRBV9
CASSPSGTSGRDEQFF
>TRBJ2-1|TRBV5-1
CASSLGVISYNEQFF
>TRBJ2-7|TRBV23-1
CASSQPRGTSGPYEQYF
>TRBJ1-1|TRBV6-5
CASRAEDTEAFF
>TRBJ1-1|TRBV28
CASRIAPTGTEAFF
>TRBJ2-1|TRBV2
CASSAGTSGVEQFF
>TRBJ2-1|TRBV18
CASFLRGNEQFF
>TRBJ2-1|TRBV3-1/TRBV3-2
CASSQVGNEQFF
>TRBJ2-1|TRBV4-1
CASSQVSTGVGEQFF
>TRBJ2-1|TRBV5-1
CASSLAGTGGRGRYNEQFF
>TRBJ2-3|TRBV5-1
CASGVKYSGVLIADTQYF
>TRBJ2-1|TRBV7-9
CASSLWASGNNEQFF
>TRBJ1-5|TRBV19
CASSTNRGPNQPQHF
>TRBJ2-1|TRBV29-1
CSVAAATNSDEQFF
>TRBJ1-6|TRBV3-1/TRBV3-2
CASRDGQGRDSPLHF
>TRBJ2-5|TRBV9
CASSSRDGGRYQETQYF
>TRBJ2-1|TRBV9
CASSVTGAHNEQFF
>TRBJ1-2|TRBV27
CASSLLAGYYGYTF
>TRBJ1-5|TRBV11-3
CASSLNSSGSSQPQHF
>TRBJ2-2|TRBV10-3
CAISPSGGHTGELFF
>TRBJ1-6|TRBV19
CASSTTGWDSPLHF
>TRBJ1-2|TRBV27
CASSLYGQGENYGYTF
>TRBJ1-2|TRBV7-9
CATLSGAEGGYTF
>TRBJ2-2|TRBV7-9
CASSLAPDSSTGELFF
>TRBJ1-5|TRBV5-1
CASSFDSFGDQPQHF
>TRBJ2-2|TRBV28
CASKEAGGTGELFF
>TRBJ1-2|TRBV12-3/TRBV12-4
CASSFSDNYGYTF